The next 27 T cell receptor beta chains were all read from a single sample in a study of cytomegalovirus exposure and HLA in healthy donors. Assay used: immunoSEQ multiplex PCR; TCRdb lists only in-frame clones, some missing. Altogether a few hundred thousand clones are present, more than 85% being singletons, with the ten largest covering 12%. Sequences were obtained from PBMCs. The receptors shown here come from a young man in good health and CMV-seropositive.

The rearrangement joins TRBV11-1 to TRBJ2-3, with D possibly matching TRBD2 (6 bases). The CDR3 has 15 amino acids. Trimming cost V 5 bases and J 5 bases, with 17 bases left between them. Per germline, CDR1 SGHAT and CDR2 FQDESV (reference sequence). CDR3 in amino acids: CASSARGTLVDTQYF. DNA of the CDR3: TGTGCCAGCAGCGCCCGGGGGACGCTAGTAGATACGCAGTATTTT.

The chain couples TRBV2 to TRBJ1-5; D not resolved. Germline assignment: CDR1 SNHLY and CDR2 FYNNEI. Between the trimmed V and J ends, which lost 8 bases and 1 base, there was a span of 15 bases. This CDR3 comprises 15 residues. The CDR3 DNA follows: TGTGCCAGCCAAAAGACCCCTCTGAGCAATCAGCCCCAGCATTTT. Protein: CASQKTPLSNQPQHF.

The chain uses TRBV27 and TRBJ2-1; D is unresolved. There are 14 residues in the CDR3. V lost 6 bases, J lost 7 bases, and 16 bases lay in between. The germline gives CDR1 MNHEY, CDR2 SMNVEV (reference sequence). DNA for the CDR3: TGTGCCAGCAGCATTAGAGGTATTAGGAATGAGCAGTTCTTC. This gives the protein CASSIRGIRNEQFF.

The gene calls are TRBV27 and TRBJ2-7; TRBD2 matches at 12 bases. CDR3 length: 14 amino acids. The V gene's germline CDR1 is MNHEY and CDR2 SMNVEV (reference sequence). V dropped 4 bases and J dropped 2; count of bases not matched to a gene: 0. The CDR3 is CASSSSGRAYEQYF. CDR3 DNA: TGTGCCAGCAGTTCTAGCGGGAGGGCCTACGAGCAGTACTTC.

The chain couples TRBV19 to TRBJ1-5, with a tentative D call TRBD1 (5 bases). CDR3 size: 15 residues. Trimming removed 1 base from V and 7 bases from J, with 14 bases in between. In germline, CDR1 is LNHDA, CDR2 SQIVND (reference sequence). DNA of the CDR3: TGTGCCAGTAGTATAGGGAGGGCGCAGGGCCAGCCCCAGCATTTT. Translated: CASSIGRAQGQPQHF.

The chain recombines TRBV30 with TRBJ1-1; D not certain. V was clipped by 0 bases and J by 3 bases, with 8 bases between them. Germline CDR1 reads GTSNPN; CDR2 reads SVGIG (reference sequence). CDR3 length equals 13 residues. The CDR3 sequence is CAWSVRRDTEAFF. CDR3 DNA: TGTGCCTGGAGTGTACGTAGGGACACTGAAGCTTTCTTT.

The V gene is TRBV2, the J gene TRBJ2-5, with D possibly being TRBD1 (6 bases). Germline V gene sequence: CDR1 SNHLY, CDR2 FYNNEI. The CDR3 sequence is 14 residues long. Trimming shortened V by 5 bases and J by 1 base, and 11 bases separated the two germline ends. The CDR3 bases are TGTGCCAGCAGTCTGGGGACACCCCAAGAGACCCAGTACTTC. Encoded protein: CASSLGTPQETQYF.

The chain links TRBV6-1 to TRBJ1-5; the D is unclear. Trimming removed 2 bases at V and 0 bases at J, with 8 bases between. Germline V lookup: CDR1 MNHNS, CDR2 SASEGT. The CDR3 loop spans 15 amino acids. For the CDR3, the DNA is TGTGCCAGCAGTGAACAGGTGAATAGCAATCAGCCCCAGCATTTT. Its protein product is CASSEQVNSNQPQHF.

The chain recombines TRBV28 with TRBJ1-5, with D unclear. The CDR3 spans 14 residues. Germline V gene sequence: CDR1 MDHEN, CDR2 SYDVKM. Trimming removed 3 bases at V and 7 bases at J, with 13 bases between. DNA for the CDR3: TGTGCCAGCAGTTTTGACCCGGAGGGCCAGCCCCAGCATTTT. Residues: CASSFDPEGQPQHF.

The rearrangement joins TRBV6-5 to TRBJ2-1; TRBD2 matches 10 bases. The germline V gene has CDR1 MNHEY and CDR2 SVGAGI. The CDR3 runs 15 residues. V trimming: 5 bases; J trimming: 5 bases; junction bases outside the gene matches: 6. In DNA form, the CDR3 reads TGTGCCAGCAGTACAATAGCGGGGGGAAACAATGAGCAGTTCTTC. This codes for CASSTIAGGNNEQFF.

The V gene is TRBV7-9, the J gene TRBJ2-1; TRBD2 is a possible D gene (5 bases). From germline, CDR1 is SEHNR and CDR2 FQNEAQ (reference sequence). The CDR3 totals 14 residues. V lost 4 bases and J lost 8, with 15 bases in between. The DNA for the CDR3 is TGTGCCAGCAGCTCCGAGCGGATAATCGATGAGCAGTTCTTC. It encodes CASSSERIIDEQFF.

The chain employs TRBV27 and TRBJ1-2; D gene uncertain. The V end was cut by 3 bases, the J end by 0 bases, with 11 bases between. Germline loops: CDR1 MNHEY, CDR2 SMNVEV (reference sequence). The CDR3 covers 15 residues. This chain's CDR3 is CASSFFAEANYGYTF. CDR3 nucleotide sequence: TGTGCCAGCAGTTTCTTTGCCGAAGCTAACTATGGCTACACCTTC.

Written as DNA, the CDR3 is TGTGCCACCAGCAGAGCGAACACTGAAGCTTTCTTT. As protein: CATSRANTEAFF. This chain connects TRBV15 to TRBJ1-1, with D uncertain. The V and J ends lost 1 base and 1 base respectively, with 1 base between them. Looked up from germline, CDR1 is LNHNV and CDR2 is YYDKDF (reference sequence). CDR3 size: 12 residues.

This chain uses TRBV27 with TRBJ2-5; D is perhaps TRBD2 (5 bases). This CDR3 is 13 amino acids long. Trimming took 8 bases from V and 1 from J, leaving 11 bases between them. CDR1 is MNHEY, CDR2 SMNVEV, per germline (reference sequence). The CDR3 DNA sequence: TGTGCCAGCCGCCCTGGGAGCCAAGAGACCCAGTACTTC. It specifies CASRPGSQETQYF.

This clone was observed once. The V call is TRBV15, the J call TRBJ1-5, with 8 nucleotides matching TRBD1. The germline V gene has CDR1 LNHNV and CDR2 YYDKDF (reference sequence). The V segment lost 0 bases and the J segment 5 bases; nucleotides outside the gene matches: 0. The CDR3 has 14 residues. In nucleotides, the CDR3 is TGTGCCACCAGCAGAGACAGGGGGCATCAGCCCCAGCATTTT. It codes for CATSRDRGHQPQHF.

This clone was observed a single time. This chain connects TRBV10-2 to TRBJ2-7; D unclear. Per the germline V gene, CDR1 is WSHSY and CDR2 is SAAADI. The CDR3 is made up of 13 amino acids. The V end was cut by 7 bases, the J end by 4 bases, with 14 bases between. This CDR3 is CASMMTAAYEQYF. CDR3 bases: TGCGCCAGCATGATGACTGCTGCTTACGAGCAGTACTTC.

The genes are TRBV2 and TRBJ2-6; 7 bases fit TRBD2. The CDR3 has 18 amino acids. Unmatched junction bases numbered 17, after V lost 11 bases and J lost 1 base. Germline V gene sequence: CDR1 SNHLY, CDR2 FYNNEI. DNA of the CDR3: TGTGCCTTACGGGGAGGGCTGGGGTTGACGTCTGGGGCCAACGTCCTGACTTTC. Protein sequence: CALRGGLGLTSGANVLTF.

V usage is TRBV6-1 and J usage is TRBJ1-2; 7 positions agree with TRBD1. The germline CDR1 and CDR2 sequences are MNHNS and SASEGT. The V segment lost 7 bases and the J segment 1 base; nucleotides outside the gene matches: 9. This CDR3 has 15 amino acids. The CDR3 bases are TGTGCCAGCACCCTTAGCAGGGGGGGTAACTATGGCTACACCTTC. Translation gives CASTLSRGGNYGYTF.

Only a few counts were recorded for this clone. V usage is TRBV7-2 and J usage is TRBJ2-3; possibly TRBD2 for D (5 bases). V lost 5 bases, J lost 7 bases, and 13 bases lay in between. This CDR3 has 13 residues. Germline values: CDR1 SGHTA, CDR2 FQGNSA. The CDR3 protein is CASSLSLAYTQYF. The CDR3 DNA reads TGTGCCAGCAGCCTAAGCCTAGCCTATACGCAGTATTTT. Full variable domain (rest looked up from reference TRBV7-2 and TRBJ2-3): GAGVSQSPSNKVTEKGKDVELRCDPISGHTALYWYRQSLGQGLEFLIYFQGNSAPDKSGLPSDRFSAERTGGSVSTLTIQRTQQEDSAVYLCASSLSLAYTQYFGPGTRLTVL.

This clone showed up just once. Written as DNA, the CDR3 is TGTGCCACCAGCAGAGAGGGAGATACGCAGTATTTT. Its translation is CATSREGDTQYF. J is TRBJ2-3 and V is TRBV15, with unresolved D. V dropped 0 bases and J dropped 5 bases, with 3 bases sitting between them. From germline, CDR1 is LNHNV and CDR2 YYDKDF (reference sequence). The CDR3 is made up of 12 amino acids.

This chain joins TRBV9 and TRBJ1-4; tentative D call: TRBD1 (5 bases). This CDR3 has 16 amino acids. V shed 4 bases and J shed 0 bases, with 13 bases lying between them. The germline V gene encodes CDR1 SGDLS and CDR2 YYNGEE. CDR3 nucleotide sequence: TGTGCCAGCAGCCCGACAGTTAAAGCAACTAATGAAAAACTGTTTTTT. This codes for CASSPTVKATNEKLFF.

This chain links TRBV11-2 with TRBJ2-1; 7 nucleotides line up with TRBD2. CDR3 length: 15 amino acids. V lost 2 bases and J lost 1; bases outside the gene matches: 2. The germline CDR1 and CDR2 sequences are SGHAT and FQNNGV. DNA of the CDR3: TGTGCCAGCAGCTTAAGCGGGATATCCTACAATGAGCAGTTCTTC. This codes for CASSLSGISYNEQFF.

V is TRBV5-6 and J is TRBJ2-2, with 7 bases fitting TRBD2. Trimming at V came to 4 bases and at J to 2 bases, leaving 17 bases not matched to a gene. The CDR3 is 19 residues long. Germline CDR1 and CDR2: SGHDT and YYEEEE. CDR3 sequence reads: CASSQNRYREAPNTGELFF. DNA of the CDR3: TGTGCCAGCAGCCAAAATCGGTACCGGGAGGCCCCCAACACCGGGGAGCTGTTTTTT.

The gene calls are TRBV6-5 and TRBJ1-1; TRBD1 matches at 8 bases. Unmatched junction bases numbered 10, after V lost 6 bases and J lost 4 bases. Germline V gene data show CDR1 as MNHEY and CDR2 as SVGAGI. The CDR3 totals 15 residues. The CDR3 here is CASSPGTGGTTEAFF. As DNA, the CDR3 is TGTGCCAGCAGCCCAGGGACAGGTGGTACCACTGAAGCTTTCTTT.

The chain joins TRBV9 to TRBJ1-2, with 8 bases fitting TRBD1. The trim removed 3 bases at V and 4 bases at J, leaving 2 bases unmatched. Looked up from germline, CDR1 is SGDLS and CDR2 is YYNGEE. The CDR3 sequence is 13 residues long. The DNA of the CDR3 is TGTGCCAGCAGCGCGACAGGGGCCTATGGCTACACCTTC. Protein product: CASSATGAYGYTF.

The chain joins TRBV5-1 to TRBJ2-5, with 9 bases matching TRBD1. The CDR3 covers 14 residues. Germline assignment: CDR1 SGHRS and CDR2 YFSETQ. J gave up 4 bases and V 5 bases, and 6 bases lay outside the gene matches. The CDR3 nucleotides are TGCGCCAGCAGATCACAGGGGGCTTTAGAGACCCAGTACTTC. Translating it yields CASRSQGALETQYF. Together with reference TRBV5-1 and TRBJ2-5, the CDR3 gives the full variable domain: KAGVTQTPRYLIKTRGQQVTLSCSPISGHRSVSWYQQTPGQGLQFLFEYFSETQRNKGNFPGRFSGRQFSNSRSEMNVSTLELGDSALYLCASRSQGALETQYFGPGTRLLVL.

The chain recombines TRBV10-3 with TRBJ2-7; D may correspond to TRBD1 or TRBD2 (5 bases each). The CDR3 is 15 residues long. Germline values: CDR1 ENHRY, CDR2 SYGVKD. Trimming shortened V by 0 bases and J by 7 bases, and 16 bases separated the two germline ends. CDR3 in DNA: TGTGCCATCAGTGAGTCGGGGAGTGCAGGGCCAGAGCAGTACTTC. As protein: CAISESGSAGPEQYF.